The text below deals with one TCR beta chain. No antigen is known for it. This sample is part of a study of CD8 T cells in Susac syndrome. Sequencing of TCR beta was undertaken in CD8+ and CD4+ T cells derived from blood. The controls, all healthy donors, were matched for age and sex. The study's findings and limits: Only a relatively small number of individuals were included in the TCR sequencing and HLA analysis.

V shed 5 bases and J shed 6 bases, with 6 bases lying between them. CDR3 length equals 11 residues. Germline-derived CDR1 and CDR2 are LGHDT and YNNKEL (reference sequence). Random hexamers served to reverse transcribe about 0.5 to 1 ug RNA. Amplification of TCR beta CDR3 was carried out by immunoSEQ multiplex PCR, which covered 54 Vbeta and 13 Jbeta segments. TCRdb ran MiXCR on the immunoSEQ multiplex PCR reads and lists one entry per CDR3 protein. The data show roughly 130,000 distinct CDR3 sequences, about 95% seen once. This clonotype was obtained from a human donor in good health. The sequenced material came from CD4+ T cells from PBMCs. The gene calls are TRBV3-1 and TRBJ2-3; D is unresolved. The CDR3 sequence: CASSEFDTQYF. CDR3 coding DNA: TGTGCCAGCAGCGAGTTTGATACGCAGTATTTT.